The clone carrying this TCR beta chain was recorded at least ten times. The investigators amplified TCR beta CDR3 regions from RNA transcripts. A set of HTBI primers served as the primers for a first-round RT-PCR of the TCR CDR3. TCRdb ran MiXCR on the multiplex PCR reads and lists one entry per CDR3 protein. The data show some 500,000 distinct CDR3 sequences, approximately 25% seen once. Those patients with uncontrolled infection, other autoimmune disease, pregnancy or lactation were excluded. V was cut by 7 bases and J by 1 base, with 25 bases left in between. This CDR3 comprises 18 residues. This entry is derived from a study of T cells in Graves' hyperthyroidism and ophthalmopathy. Across the whole study: Blood was drawn when the patient was first diagnosed and still untreated.

Sequencing used blood. The V gene is TRBV12-3 or TRBV12-4, the J gene TRBJ1-1; weak D call: TRBD1 (5 bases). The TCR originated in a woman aged 25 to 39 with Graves' ophthalmopathy. The CDR3 protein is CASTPTWEWRGTNTEAFF. CDR3 in DNA: TGTGCCAGCACCCCTACGTGGGAGTGGAGGGGAACGAACACTGAAGCTTTCTTT.